Sequencing of this TCR beta chain was carried out in a study of PD-1 blockade in mismatch repair-deficient tumors. Study background: Enrolled about 2012-2016, patients had progressing, pretreated mismatch repair-deficient cancers of over nine types. Findings and limits, study-wide: After pembrolizumab, tumor-resident clones rose rapidly, then generally contracted before radiologic responses.

Note on this clone: Its antigen remains unidentified.

Repertoires were generated with immunoSEQ multiplex PCR, while TCRdb's copy carries only in-frame clones and drops some. Counted here are about 16,000 clones, 84% occurring once; the ten biggest clones make up around 3%. Mismatch repair deficiency was confirmed in all patients, by PCR or immunohistochemistry. A few pembrolizumab responders had their TCRs sequenced. CDR1 SGDLS and CDR2 YYNGEE come from the germline V gene. The CDR3 extends over 15 amino acids. V shed 3 bases and J shed 5 bases, with 12 bases lying between them. The TCR sequence derives from an adult with mismatch repair-deficient cancer. The chain carries TRBV9 and TRBJ1-6; tentative D call: TRBD1 (5 bases). The sequenced sample was PBMCs, obtained 4 weeks after starting pembrolizumab. The CDR3 DNA follows: TGTGCCAGCAGCGGGGGCACTTTACATAATTCACCCCTCCACTTT. This translates into CASSGGTLHNSPLHF.